Listed here are 28 T cell receptor beta chains from one sample, sequenced in a study of T cell responses to AZD1222 COVID-19 vaccine. Sequenced by immunoSEQ multiplex PCR; TCRdb stores in-frame clones only, minus some. This sample carries 120,000 or so clones, over 75% of them seen once, and the ten largest clones take just under 10%. The sample here was peripheral blood, taken on day 0 of AZD1222 vaccination. The receptor source for this set is an adult in good health.

V gene TRBV9 combines with J gene TRBJ2-7; 9 positions match TRBD1. CDR3 length: 15 amino acids. V trimming: 3 bases; J trimming: 5 bases; junction bases outside the gene matches: 9. Germline loops: CDR1 SGDLS, CDR2 YYNGEE. The CDR3 region is CASSDRGTGNDEQYF. The DNA for the CDR3 is TGTGCCAGCAGCGACCGGGGGACAGGGAACGACGAGCAGTACTTC.

The V and J genes are TRBV4-1 and TRBJ2-3; tentative D call: TRBD1 (6 bases). V was shortened by 3 bases and J by 3 bases, with 10 bases between the two germline ends. The CDR3 loop spans 14 amino acids. CDR1 and CDR2 (germline): MGHRA, YSYEKL. For the CDR3, the DNA is TGCGCCAGCAGCCAGAGACAGGTGACAGATACGCAGTATTTT. This translates into CASSQRQVTDTQYF.

J is TRBJ1-6 and V is TRBV7-2; the D gene is possibly TRBD1 (5 bases). This CDR3 has 15 amino acids. With 5 bases removed from V and 0 bases from J, the gap between germline ends came to 8 bases. CDR1 is SGHTA, CDR2 FQGNSA, per germline. The CDR3 sequence: CASSGGYSYNSPLHF. For the CDR3, the DNA is TGTGCCAGCAGCGGGGGGTACTCCTATAATTCACCCCTCCACTTT.

V usage is TRBV6-5 and J usage is TRBJ2-2; D gene ambiguous. Looked up from germline, CDR1 is MNHEY and CDR2 is SVGAGI. Trimming shortened V by 4 bases and J by 1 base, and 13 bases separated the two germline ends. The CDR3 covers 16 residues. The CDR3: CASSWRPVGNTGELFF. CDR3 sequence (DNA): TGTGCCAGCAGTTGGCGCCCGGTAGGGAACACCGGGGAGCTGTTTTTT.

This clone came up once. The CDR3 DNA is TGTGCCTGGAGTAGAACACAGCAAGAGACCCAGTACTTC. This codes for CAWSRTQQETQYF. The chain carries TRBV30 and TRBJ2-5; D gene ambiguous. There are 13 residues in the CDR3. CDR1 GTSNPN and CDR2 SVGIG come from the germline V gene (reference sequence). The V gene lost 2 bases and the J gene lost 2 bases, with 9 bases spanning the gap. The variable domain in full, with the rest retrieved from reference TRBV30 and TRBJ2-5, is SQTIHQWPATLVQPVGSPLSLECTVEGTSNPNLYWYRQAAGRGLQLLFYSVGIGQISSEVPQNLSASRPQDRQFILSSKKLLLSDSGFYLCAWSRTQQETQYFGPGTRLLVL.

A single count supports this clone. The chain joins TRBV5-1 to TRBJ2-7; D perhaps matches TRBD1 (5 bases). Per the germline V gene, CDR1 is SGHRS and CDR2 is YFSETQ. V was cut by 0 bases and J by 4 bases, with 11 bases left in between. The CDR3 extends over 14 amino acids. In DNA, the CDR3 is TGCGCCAGCAGCTTGGCGGGCAGGGCGTACGAGCAGTACTTC. This translates into CASSLAGRAYEQYF.

This clone appeared once. This chain connects TRBV9 to TRBJ1-1; no clear D gene. The CDR3 consists of 15 residues. V gave up 0 bases and J gave up 3 bases, with 12 bases separating them. CDR1 is SGDLS and CDR2 is YYNGEE in the germline V gene. CDR3 sequence: CASSVANSGDTEAFF. In DNA, the CDR3 is TGTGCCAGCAGCGTAGCCAACAGCGGCGACACTGAAGCTTTCTTT.

V is TRBV6-5 and J is TRBJ2-7, with TRBD1 matching 9 bases. Germline V gene sequence: CDR1 MNHEY, CDR2 SVGAGI. V dropped 6 bases and J dropped 6; count of bases not matched to a gene: 6. The CDR3 consists of 13 residues. The CDR3 DNA sequence: TGTGCCAGCAGCTCAGACAGGGGGGGCGAGCAGTACTTC. Translated, it gives CASSSDRGGEQYF.

V and J are TRBV30 and TRBJ1-4; D unresolved. The germline V gene has CDR1 GTSNPN and CDR2 SVGIG (reference sequence). V lost 2 bases, J lost 5 bases, and 12 bases lay in between. The CDR3 covers 14 residues. The CDR3 DNA reads TGTGCCTGGAGTTACGGTCGGATGAATGAAAAACTGTTTTTT. It specifies CAWSYGRMNEKLFF.

CDR3 coding DNA: TGTGCCAGCAGTTTAGCAAGCGGGAGCTTTTACGAGCAGTACTTC. It specifies CASSLASGSFYEQYF. The chain employs TRBV27 and TRBJ2-7, with 8 bases identical to TRBD2. The CDR3 is 15 residues long. V lost 2 bases, J lost 4 bases, and 7 bases stayed unmatched. CDR1 MNHEY and CDR2 SMNVEV come from the germline V gene (reference sequence).

The chain couples TRBV21-1 to TRBJ1-4. TRBV21-1 is a known pseudogene. This CDR3 region has 17 residues. CDR3 residues: CASSKAPRRPTNEKLFF. The CDR3 bases are TGTGCCAGCAGCAAAGCCCCTAGGAGGCCAACTAATGAAAAACTGTTTTTT.

The rearrangement uses TRBV7-9 and TRBJ2-7, with 9 nucleotides matching TRBD2. Germline lookup yields CDR1 SEHNR and CDR2 FQNEAQ (reference sequence). The V segment lost 0 bases and the J segment 5 bases; nucleotides outside the gene matches: 5. The CDR3 consists of 15 residues. This CDR3 is CASSLAPAGGDEQYF. The DNA for the CDR3 is TGTGCCAGCAGCTTAGCCCCCGCGGGGGGGGACGAGCAGTACTTC.

The V call is TRBV18, the J call TRBJ1-1; TRBD1 matches 11 bases. V lost 3 bases and J lost 6; bases outside the gene matches: 15. Per the germline V gene, CDR1 is KGHSH and CDR2 is LQKENI. This CDR3 has 18 amino acids. The CDR3, as DNA: TGTGCCAGCTCACCCTTAGTAGGGACAGGGGGTGAGGGAGCTGAAGCTTTCTTT. Protein product: CASSPLVGTGGEGAEAFF.

This chain uses TRBV30 with TRBJ1-6, with a weak D call TRBD1 (6 bases). V lost 7 bases to trimming and J lost 6 bases, with 16 bases between them. Germline-derived CDR1 and CDR2 are GTSNPN and SVGIG (reference sequence). The CDR3 totals 14 residues. The CDR3 loop is CASRGILINSPLHF. The CDR3 DNA sequence: TGTGCCTCGAGGGGGATCCTCATTAATTCACCCCTCCACTTT.

The chain employs TRBV7-6 and TRBJ2-7; 10 bases align to TRBD1. This CDR3 spans 12 amino acids. After removal of 4 bases from V and 7 bases from J, the junction contained 1 base not matched to a gene. The germline gives CDR1 SGHVS, CDR2 FNYEAQ. CDR3 region: CASSSGQGEQYF. The CDR3 bases are TGTGCCAGCAGCTCGGGACAGGGGGAGCAGTACTTC.

This chain joins TRBV6-8 and TRBJ2-2; D possibly matches TRBD1 or TRBD2 (5 bases each). This CDR3 comprises 14 residues. The germline gives CDR1 MNHGY, CDR2 SAAAGT. Trimming removed 8 bases at V and 5 bases at J, with 15 bases between. This CDR3 reads CASLGRRSTGELFF. In DNA form, the CDR3 reads TGTGCCAGCCTGGGACGGCGGTCAACCGGGGAGCTGTTTTTT.

The rearrangement uses TRBV30 and TRBJ1-4; the match to TRBD1 covers 7 bases. Looked up from germline, CDR1 is GTSNPN and CDR2 is SVGIG (reference sequence). Trimming at V came to 8 bases and at J to 4 bases, leaving 7 bases not matched to a gene. The CDR3 has 13 residues. CDR3 in amino acids: CAGKGQLNEKLFF. The CDR3 region has the DNA TGTGCCGGAAAGGGACAGCTTAATGAAAAACTGTTTTTT.

This clone was found once. The chain uses TRBV5-3 and TRBJ2-3, with D hard to call. TRBV5-3 is labeled an ORF, and its function is uncertain. The germline V and J ends were trimmed by 1 base and 7 bases, with 19 bases remaining between them. The CDR3 totals 16 residues. CDR3 protein: CARSLRLGKGPHTQYF. The CDR3 coding sequence is TGTGCCAGAAGCTTGAGGTTGGGAAAAGGGCCGCATACGCAGTATTTT.

This clone appeared once. V usage is TRBV7-3 and J usage is TRBJ2-3; the D is unclear. The CDR3 runs 13 residues. V lost 5 bases and J lost 0, with 6 bases in between. Germline CDR1 SGHTA, CDR2 FQGTGA. CDR3 nucleotides: TGTGCCAGCAGCCCTGGGAGCACAGATACGCAGTATTTT. It codes for CASSPGSTDTQYF.

V and J are TRBV2 and TRBJ2-7; maybe TRBD2 (5 bases). Germline CDR1 SNHLY, CDR2 FYNNEI. Deletions cut 4 bases from V and 1 base from J, with 11 bases between. The CDR3 loop spans 14 amino acids. The CDR3 bases are TGTGCCAGCAGTGTGGACTTTTTTTCCTACGAGCAGTACTTC. Translation: CASSVDFFSYEQYF.

The rearrangement links TRBV24-1 to TRBJ2-2, with no clear D. V lost 1 base and J lost 5, with 4 bases in between. CDR1 is KGHDR, CDR2 SFDVKD, per germline. CDR3 length equals 13 residues. The CDR3 sequence: CATSDFPTGELFF. CDR3 DNA sequence: TGTGCCACCAGTGATTTTCCGACCGGGGAGCTGTTTTTT.

CDR3: CASSFRRRAGETQYF. The CDR3, as DNA: TGTGCCAGCAGCTTTAGAAGGAGGGCCGGGGAGACCCAGTACTTC. This chain connects TRBV7-2 to TRBJ2-5; possibly TRBD2 for D (6 bases). The CDR3 has 15 residues. Between the trimmed V and J ends, which lost 3 bases and 5 bases, there was a span of 16 bases. Germline CDR1 SGHTA, CDR2 FQGNSA.

The chain recombines TRBV11-2 with TRBJ2-1, with D possibly TRBD1 on 5 matching bases. Germline values: CDR1 SGHAT, CDR2 FQNNGV. CDR3 size: 15 residues. Trimming stripped 1 base from V and 12 bases from J, with 19 bases between. The CDR3 nucleotides are TGTGCCAGCAGCTTAGCCCCAGGGTTTGTTTACGGGCAGTTCTTC. Encoded protein: CASSLAPGFVYGQFF.

The CDR3, as DNA: TGCAGCGTTGATCGGCAAGAGGGCTACACCTTC. Protein sequence: CSVDRQEGYTF. This rearrangement joins TRBV29-1 to TRBJ1-2; D gene uncertain. V lost 3 bases to trimming and J lost 8 bases, with 10 bases between them. The germline CDR1 and CDR2 sequences are SQVTM and ANQGSEA. The CDR3 sequence is 11 residues long.

The chain links TRBV2 to TRBJ2-2; 8 bases fit TRBD1. The V gene end was trimmed by 5 bases and the J gene end by 2 bases; junction bases not matched to a gene: 4. The CDR3 sequence is 15 residues long. Germline lookup yields CDR1 SNHLY and CDR2 FYNNEI. The CDR3 nucleotides read TGTGCCAGCAGTAGGGACAGGCGAAACACCGGGGAGCTGTTTTTT. As protein: CASSRDRRNTGELFF.

The chain links TRBV4-2 to TRBJ2-7; D perhaps matches TRBD1 (6 bases). Trimming left V 4 bases short and J 1 base short, with 20 bases between. This CDR3 contains 17 residues. Germline CDR1 LGHNA, CDR2 YNFKEQ. In DNA, the CDR3 is TGTGCCAGCAGCCCGGAGAAGGACAGCCACGGGTCCTACGAGCAGTACTTC. Translated, it gives CASSPEKDSHGSYEQYF.

The chain combines TRBV6-1 with TRBJ2-3; no reliable D call. Germline CDR1 is MNHNS and CDR2 is SASEGT. Trimming pared 3 bases from V and 7 bases from J, leaving 5 bases between. CDR3 size: 11 residues. The CDR3 nucleotides are TGTGCCAGCAGTGAGAGTAATACGCAGTATTTT. It yields the protein CASSESNTQYF.

This chain joins TRBV28 and TRBJ1-6; no clear D. The germline V gene has CDR1 MDHEN and CDR2 SYDVKM. The CDR3 contains 12 residues. Trimming cost V 8 bases and J 11 bases, with 13 bases left between them. The CDR3 here is CASGELRAPLHF. As DNA, the CDR3 is TGTGCCAGCGGAGAACTTCGGGCACCCCTCCACTTT.